This passage covers 20 T cell receptor beta chains from one sample sequenced in a study of blood T cell repertoires in COVID-19 (dated by TCRdb to about 2020). Preparation of the library involved the immunoSEQ multiplex PCR assay. TCRdb took over this immuneACCESS table, retaining in-frame rearrangements with V and J assigned. Such tables are incomplete; in checked studies, under half of the missing clones stem from an unresolved V gene, and the remainder is unexplained. For this sample the table gives 55,000 or so clones, of which approximately 80% were detected only once. Approximately 20% of the sample lies in the top ten. Sequenced material: peripheral blood. These receptors were taken from a man aged 25-45 years with COVID-19, enrolled during active disease.

V is TRBV7-9 and J is TRBJ2-3, with D unclear. The CDR3 consists of 14 residues. Germline CDR1 and CDR2: SEHNR and FQNEAQ (reference sequence). Deletions cut 0 bases from V and 4 bases from J, with 8 bases between. In DNA, the CDR3 is TGTGCCAGCAGCTTAGCGCAAGAGTCAGATACGCAGTATTTT. Protein: CASSLAQESDTQYF.

The chain couples TRBV19 to TRBJ2-6, with 9 bases fitting TRBD1. Germline V lookup: CDR1 LNHDA, CDR2 SQIVND (reference sequence). With 3 bases clipped from V and 18 bases from J, the junction kept 9 bases outside the gene matches. This CDR3 region has 13 residues. The CDR3 nucleotides are TGTGCCAGTAGTATGGGACAGGGTGGCGGGGAGACTTTC. As protein: CASSMGQGGGETF.

J is TRBJ2-7 and V is TRBV7-8; 7 positions agree with TRBD1. CDR3 size: 15 residues. V was clipped by 3 bases and J by 1 base; unmatched bases: 6. Germline lookup yields CDR1 SGHVS and CDR2 FQNEAQ. The chain's CDR3 is CASSLNRGTSYEQYF. CDR3 sequence (DNA): TGTGCCAGCAGCTTGAACAGGGGAACATCCTACGAGCAGTACTTC. Using reference TRBV7-8 and TRBJ2-7 for the parts outside the CDR3, the full variable domain is GAGVSQSPRYKVAKRGQDVALRCDPISGHVSLFWYQQALGQGPEFLTYFQNEAQLDKSGLPSDRFFAERPEGSVSTLKIQRTQQEDSAVYLCASSLNRGTSYEQYFGPGTRLTVT.

This clone has just a few counts. The V gene is TRBV27, the J gene TRBJ1-6; TRBD1 is a possible D gene (5 bases). Germline CDR1 and CDR2: MNHEY and SMNVEV (reference sequence). V lost 5 bases and J 0 bases, leaving 11 bases between the germline ends. CDR3 size: 16 residues. CDR3 sequence (DNA): TGTGCCAGCAGTCCAGGGCGCAGCTCCTATAATTCACCCCTCCACTTT. It is translated as CASSPGRSSYNSPLHF.

Details on this clone: The sample carries other DNA sequences with the same CDR3. The chain carries TRBV27 and TRBJ1-6, with 7 bases identical to TRBD1. The germline gives CDR1 MNHEY, CDR2 SMNVEV (reference sequence). J gave up 6 bases and V 4 bases, and 6 bases lay outside the gene matches. This CDR3 is built from 15 residues. CDR3 nucleotides: TGTGCCAGCAGTTCGCGACAGGGCCCTAATTCACCCCTCCACTTT. Protein sequence: CASSSRQGPNSPLHF.

This rearrangement joins TRBV7-6 to TRBJ1-5, with D possibly TRBD1 on 6 matching bases. V lost 3 bases, J lost 1 base, and 16 bases lay in between. The CDR3 length is 17 residues. CDR1 and CDR2 (germline): SGHVS, FNYEAQ. CDR3: CASSLLGRGGSNQPQHF. The CDR3 DNA sequence: TGTGCCAGCAGCTTGCTGGGCAGGGGAGGGAGCAATCAGCCCCAGCATTTT.

This clone occurred a few times. This chain uses TRBV11-3 with TRBJ2-1; 8 positions match TRBD2. The ends lost 2 bases at V and 8 bases at J; junction bases unmatched: 11. Per the germline V gene, CDR1 is SGHNT and CDR2 is YENEEA. This CDR3 is built from 16 residues. The CDR3: CASSLIIGGDEYEQFF. CDR3 DNA: TGTGCCAGCAGCTTAATAATCGGGGGGGATGAGTATGAGCAGTTCTTC.

The chain couples TRBV19 to TRBJ2-3, with no clear D. V was pared by 5 bases and J by 7 bases, with 16 bases between. Germline CDR1 reads LNHDA; CDR2 reads SQIVND (reference sequence). This CDR3 contains 14 residues. The CDR3, as DNA: TGTGCCAGTAGTGGAGCAGATTTGAGTCATACGCAGTATTTT. This translates into CASSGADLSHTQYF. Complete variable domain (other parts from reference TRBV19 and TRBJ2-3): DGGITQSPKYLFRKEGQNVTLSCEQNLNHDAMYWYRQDPGQGLRLIYYSQIVNDFQKGDIAEGYSVSREKKESFPLTVTSAQKNPTAFYLCASSGADLSHTQYFGPGTRLTVL.

The chain recombines TRBV6-5 with TRBJ2-7, with 8 bases matching TRBD2. With 6 bases clipped from V and 3 bases from J, the junction kept 10 bases outside the gene matches. Germline lookup yields CDR1 MNHEY and CDR2 SVGAGI. The CDR3 contains 15 residues. The chain's CDR3 is CASSPGGAASYEQYF. CDR3 nucleotide sequence: TGTGCCAGCAGCCCCGGGGGGGCCGCTAGCTACGAGCAGTACTTC.

The rearrangement links TRBV5-4 to TRBJ2-3, with D unclear. The CDR3 loop spans 16 amino acids. Trimming left V 4 bases short and J 5 bases short, with 20 bases between. Per the germline V gene, CDR1 is SGHNT and CDR2 is YYREEE (reference sequence). CDR3 residues: CASSNGKNSVIDTQYF. The CDR3 nucleotides read TGTGCCAGCAGCAATGGAAAAAACAGTGTAATAGATACGCAGTATTTT. The complete variable domain, with remaining parts taken from reference TRBV5-4 and TRBJ2-3, reads ETGVTQSPTHLIKTRGQQVTLRCSSQSGHNTVSWYQQALGQGPQFIFQYYREEENGRGNFPPRFSGLQFPNYSSELNVNALELDDSALYLCASSNGKNSVIDTQYFGPGTRLTVL.

The gene calls are TRBV4-2 and TRBJ2-6, with TRBD1 matching over 8 bases. The germline gives CDR1 LGHNA, CDR2 YNFKEQ. V gave up 1 base and J gave up 1 base; unmatched junction bases: 3. This CDR3 is 17 amino acids long. The CDR3 DNA is TGTGCCAGCAGCCAAGGGACAGGGCAATCTGGGGCCAACGTCCTGACTTTC. Amino acid sequence: CASSQGTGQSGANVLTF.

This chain connects TRBV29-1 to TRBJ2-2; the D is unclear. The length of the CDR3 is 14 residues. V lost 6 bases to trimming and J lost 1 base, with 12 bases between them. Germline values: CDR1 SQVTM, CDR2 ANQGSEA. Here the CDR3 DNA reads TGCAGCGTCATCGGTTTAATGAACACCGGGGAGCTGTTTTTT. Encoded protein: CSVIGLMNTGELFF.

Ten or more counts support this clone. CDR3 amino acids: CATSGTGEGHQDTQYF. The CDR3 DNA reads TGTGCCACCAGTGGCACCGGAGAGGGTCATCAAGATACGCAGTATTTT. The chain links TRBV24-1 to TRBJ2-3; TRBD2 might be the D (5 bases). The CDR3 totals 16 residues. Germline assignment: CDR1 KGHDR and CDR2 SFDVKD. V dropped 5 bases and J dropped 5 bases, with 19 bases sitting between them.

The chain has TRBV5-1 and TRBJ1-4; D gene ambiguous. This CDR3 is built from 10 residues. Germline V lookup: CDR1 SGHRS, CDR2 YFSETQ. V lost 5 bases and J lost 7, with 3 bases in between. The CDR3 here is CASSSEKLFF. CDR3 in DNA: TGCGCCAGCAGTAGTGAAAAACTGTTTTTT.

DNA of the CDR3: TGTGCCAGCAGCTCGGGGGGCCGTTACACTGAAGCTTTCTTT. It encodes CASSSGGRYTEAFF. This chain links TRBV7-2 with TRBJ1-1; a weak D match, TRBD1 (6 bases). CDR1 and CDR2 (germline): SGHTA, FQGNSA. The V end was cut by 4 bases, the J end by 3 bases, with 12 bases between. This CDR3 has 14 amino acids.

This clone was seen only a few times. V and J are TRBV14 and TRBJ1-5; possible D gene TRBD1, 6 bases. The CDR3 runs to 14 residues. CDR1 and CDR2 (germline): SGHDN, FVKESK. Trimming removed 5 bases at V and 5 bases at J, with 13 bases between. CDR3 sequence: CASSVRDNYQPQHF. DNA of the CDR3: TGTGCCAGCAGCGTCCGGGACAATTATCAGCCCCAGCATTTT.

The sample holds one count of this clone. The CDR3 nucleotides are TGTGCCAGCAGAGGAGGGGGCCCCGGGTATGGCTACACCTTC. It encodes CASRGGGPGYGYTF. The rearrangement joins TRBV28 to TRBJ1-2; the match to TRBD1 covers 7 bases. From germline, CDR1 is MDHEN and CDR2 SYDVKM. The CDR3 extends over 14 amino acids. The ends lost 6 bases at V and 5 bases at J; junction bases unmatched: 9.

The chain has TRBV14 and TRBJ1-4; no clear D. The CDR3 consists of 18 residues. Trimming left V 1 base short and J 3 bases short, with 18 bases between. Germline lookup yields CDR1 SGHDN and CDR2 FVKESK. The CDR3 loop reads CASSQGIRFRSANEKLFF. The CDR3 coding sequence is TGTGCCAGCAGCCAAGGGATCCGATTCCGGAGTGCTAATGAAAAACTGTTTTTT.

The gene calls are TRBV27 and TRBJ1-5; 8 bases are a match to TRBD1. Germline V gives CDR1 MNHEY, CDR2 SMNVEV (reference sequence). There are 16 residues in the CDR3. Trimming removed 7 bases from V and 1 base from J; junction bases left unmatched: 9. In DNA form, the CDR3 reads TGTGCCAGCACCCTGACAGGGGCGATGAGCAATCAGCCCCAGCATTTT. It codes for CASTLTGAMSNQPQHF.

The rearrangement uses TRBV30 and TRBJ2-7, with D possibly TRBD1 on 6 matching bases. Germline V lookup: CDR1 GTSNPN, CDR2 SVGIG (reference sequence). The CDR3 runs 13 residues. The CDR3 region is CAFRDIDSYEQYF. In nucleotides, the CDR3 is TGTGCTTTCCGGGACATCGACTCCTACGAGCAGTACTTC.